This T cell receptor (beta chain) was recovered during a study of blood T cell repertoires in COVID-19. Study background: COVID-19 samples collected from the United States, Italy and Spain covered acute and convalescent phases.

Only in-frame clones appear in the TCRdb table, and some are missing; sequencing was by immunoSEQ multiplex PCR. The sample lists 100,000 to 150,000 clones, 85% occurring once. Trimming removed 0 bases at V and 6 bases at J, with 8 bases between. The CDR3 has 13 residues. The germline CDR1 and CDR2 sequences are PRHDT and FYEKMQ (reference sequence). The specimen was peripheral blood. The V gene is TRBV13, the J gene TRBJ2-5, with no clear D. This receptor was obtained from a woman older than 75 with COVID-19, enrolled during active disease. The CDR3 is CASSLGRGKTQYF. CDR3 bases: TGTGCCAGCAGCTTAGGCCGAGGAAAGACCCAGTACTTC.